The next 5 T cell receptor beta chains were all read from a single sample in a study of cytomegalovirus exposure and HLA in healthy donors. TCRdb keeps only in-frame clones here, not all; method: immunoSEQ multiplex PCR. The sample carries 100,000 or so clones, 86% recorded once. Material for sequencing was PBMCs. The receptors were sampled from a woman between 18 and 30 years old in good health and CMV-seropositive.

This chain connects TRBV11-2 to TRBJ2-7; 14 bases match TRBD2. This CDR3 has 15 residues. The V and J ends lost 5 bases and 3 bases, in that order; junction bases with no gene match: 3. CDR1 is SGHAT and CDR2 is FQNNGV in the germline V gene. The CDR3 region is CASSPGTSGGYEQYF. The CDR3 nucleotides read TGTGCCAGCAGCCCTGGGACTAGCGGGGGCTACGAGCAGTACTTC.

The chain carries TRBV7-3 and TRBJ2-1; 8 nucleotides match TRBD2. Germline CDR1 SGHTA, CDR2 FQGTGA. V gave up 5 bases and J gave up 4 bases; unmatched junction bases: 7. There are 15 residues in the CDR3. DNA of the CDR3: TGTGCCAGCAGCCCCGGGACTAGTTGGTACAATGAGCAGTTCTTC. This translates into CASSPGTSWYNEQFF.

V and J are TRBV5-5 and TRBJ2-1, with 10 bases that match TRBD2. CDR3 length equals 14 residues. With 4 bases clipped from V and 7 bases from J, the junction kept 5 bases outside the gene matches. Germline CDR1 is SGHKS and CDR2 is YYEKEE (reference sequence). The CDR3 DNA reads as TGTGCCAGCAGCCCTAGCGGGAGCCGGAATGAGCAGTTCTTC. Protein sequence: CASSPSGSRNEQFF.

This chain uses TRBV13 with TRBJ2-5; 11 nucleotides match TRBD2. V lost 3 bases to trimming and J lost 5 bases; unmatched junction nucleotides: 5. This CDR3 has 15 residues. Germline V gives CDR1 PRHDT, CDR2 FYEKMQ (reference sequence). CDR3 residues: CASSFPSGGYETQYF. The CDR3 nucleotides are TGTGCCAGCAGCTTTCCTAGCGGGGGGTATGAGACCCAGTACTTC.

The DNA of the CDR3 is TGTGCCAGCAGCCGCGGGAATGAGCAGTTCTTC. This sequence encodes CASSRGNEQFF. The chain couples TRBV27 to TRBJ2-1, with a tentative D call TRBD2 (5 bases). The CDR3 is 11 residues long. From germline, CDR1 is MNHEY and CDR2 SMNVEV (reference sequence). Between the trimmed V and J ends, which lost 6 bases and 7 bases, there was a span of 7 bases.